Listed below are T cell receptor beta chains from one sample, sequenced in a study of blood T cell repertoires in COVID-19. The table came from immunoSEQ multiplex PCR; TCRdb's copy has only in-frame clones and leaves some out. The top ten clones hold roughly 15% of a sample with some 200,000 clones, under 90% of them seen once. Sequencing was done on a sample of peripheral blood. Receptors originate from a woman between 65 and 79 years old with COVID-19, enrolled during active disease. The CDR3 runs from the conserved cysteine through the conserved F or W. A D gene is named only where the DNA matches it firmly. Not all rows give a size; the values are once, few, many and, for expanded clones, a class.

V gene	clone size	J gene	D gene	CDR3 DNA	CDR3 protein
TRBV28	.	TRBJ1-5	.	TGTGCCAGCAGTCCCCAGGCGGGCGGGCAGCCCCAGCATTTT	CASSPQAGGQPQHF
TRBV19	.	TRBJ2-3	TRBD2	TGTGCCAGTAGCCCGGGAGGGGGCACAGATACGCAGTATTTT	CASSPGGGTDTQYF
TRBV29-1	.	TRBJ2-1	TRBD2	TGCAGCGTTGTCCGACTAGCGGGAGGAGATGAGCAGTTCTTC	CSVVRLAGGDEQFF
TRBV10-3	once	TRBJ2-1	.	TGTGCCATCGAGGGGGTCGGACGGGATGAGCAGTTCTTC	CAIEGVGRDEQFF
TRBV1	.	TRBJ1-4	.	TGCACCAGCAGCCAGACGGACAGGGGGAAGGAAAAACTGTTTTTT	CTSSQTDRGKEKLFF
TRBV19	.	TRBJ2-3	TRBD2	TGTGCCAGTTCTTATCATGATATAGCGGGCTACGATACGCAGTATTTT	CASSYHDIAGYDTQYF
TRBV7-9	.	TRBJ2-1	.	TGTGCCAGCAGCTTAGCCGGCAGGGGCGCGTTCTTC	CASSLAGRGAFF
TRBV28	.	TRBJ1-5	.	TGTGCCAGCAGTTTAATGCGGCCGCCCCAGCATTTT	CASSLMRPPQHF
TRBV12-5	.	TRBJ2-5	.	TGTGCTAGTGGTTTGGTACCGGGGTTCCAAGAGACCCAGTACTTC	CASGLVPGFQETQYF
TRBV7-2	.	TRBJ1-2	.	TGTGCCAGCAGCTTAGCCCCCCGCTATGGCTACACCTTC	CASSLAPRYGYTF
TRBV20-1	.	TRBJ2-5	.	TGCAGTGCTAGTAAGGCGGGGGCCCAAGAGACCCAGTACTTC	CSASKAGAQETQYF
TRBV5-4	.	TRBJ2-3	TRBD2	TGTGCCAGCAGCTTGGAAGGCGGGAGGGCCGGAGATACGCAGTATTTT	CASSLEGGRAGDTQYF
TRBV18	.	TRBJ1-1	TRBD1	TGTGCCAGCTCACCCGGGACAGGGAACGGTGAAGCTTTCTTT	CASSPGTGNGEAFF
TRBV12-3/TRBV12-4	.	TRBJ1-1	.	TGTGCCAGCAGTTCCACAGCGGGCACTGAAGCTTTCTTT	CASSSTAGTEAFF
TRBV5-6	.	TRBJ2-5	.	TGTGCCAGCAGCTTGGGCACAGGGACGTGGGGTCAAGAGACCCAGTACTTC	CASSLGTGTWGQETQYF
TRBV3-1/TRBV3-2	.	TRBJ2-5	TRBD2	TGTGCCAGCAGCCCCCCCCGCCGAATAGCGGGAGGGCCGGGGGAGACCCAGTACTTC	CASSPPRRIAGGPGETQYF
TRBV5-1	.	TRBJ2-5	.	TGCGCCAGCAGCAATCCCGAGGGTGACCAAGAGACCCAGTACTTC	CASSNPEGDQETQYF
TRBV4-1	.	TRBJ2-2	TRBD1	TGCGCCAGCAGCCGCCGGGACAGGGGTGACGGGGAGCTGTTTTTT	CASSRRDRGDGELFF
TRBV27	.	TRBJ2-7	.	TGTGCCAGCAGTTTAACCGGGATTTTCTACGAGCAGTACTTC	CASSLTGIFYEQYF
TRBV7-3	.	TRBJ2-3	.	TGTGCCAGCAGCTTACAAGCGGCTAGCACAGATACGCAGTATTTT	CASSLQAASTDTQYF
TRBV7-8	.	TRBJ1-1	TRBD1	TGTGCCAGCAGATTGGGACAGACGGCTGTAAACACTGAAGCTTTCTTT	CASRLGQTAVNTEAFF
TRBV19	.	TRBJ1-1	.	TGTGCCAGTAGTATAGTATCTGAAGCTTTCTTT	CASSIVSEAFF
TRBV9	.	TRBJ1-1	TRBD1	TGTGCCAGCAGCGTAGGGGACAGTGCTGAAGCTTTCTTT	CASSVGDSAEAFF
TRBV5-1	once	TRBJ2-5	TRBD1	TGCGCCAGCAGCCCGGCCTCCGGGACAGGGTACCAAGAGACCCAGTACTTC	CASSPASGTGYQETQYF
TRBV6-5	once	TRBJ2-3	TRBD1	TGTGCCAGCAGCGGGACAGCTACGCAGTATTTT	CASSGTATQYF
TRBV5-4	.	TRBJ1-4	.	TGTGCCAGCAGCTTCCGAGGGGGTAGAGGTGAAAAACTGTTTTTT	CASSFRGGRGEKLFF
TRBV5-3	.	TRBJ1-5	TRBD1	TGTGCCAGAAGCCCGGGGACAGCCGCCAACCAGCCCCAGCATTTT	CARSPGTAANQPQHF
TRBV5-1	.	TRBJ2-3	TRBD1	TGCGCCAGCAGCCTGGGGGACAGTGCCACAGATACGCAGTATTTT	CASSLGDSATDTQYF
TRBV6-1	.	TRBJ1-2	TRBD1	TGTGCCAGCAGTGATTTTTCGACAGGGATGCTTGGCTACACCTTC	CASSDFSTGMLGYTF
TRBV6-1	.	TRBJ1-2	TRBD1	TGTGCCAGCAGTGAATCAGGGGGTTCTCCTTATGGCTACACCTTC	CASSESGGSPYGYTF
TRBV6-5	.	TRBJ2-1	TRBD1	TGTGCCAGCAGACCCATAGGACAGGAAAACAATGAGCAGTTCTTC	CASRPIGQENNEQFF